This TCR beta chain was sequenced for a study of radiotherapy plus CTLA-4 blockade in lung cancer. Focal radiation with ipilimumab CTLA-4 blockade was given to patients with chemo-refractory metastatic non-small-cell lung cancer. Here immunoSEQ multiplex PCR was the method, and the copy in TCRdb shows in-frame clones only, minus some. The sample includes around 30,000 clones, about 69% of them seen just once. As concerns this clone: As yet, its antigen is unknown.

Study-wide results and limits: TCR clones of tumor origin grew in blood after radiotherapy plus ipilimumab.

V dropped 3 bases and J dropped 4 bases, with 5 bases sitting between them. The CDR3 totals 12 residues. Germline CDR1 is SGHDT and CDR2 is YYEEEE. The chain couples TRBV5-6 to TRBJ2-1; D uncertain. This clonotype originated in a human donor with non-small cell lung cancer that progressed on radiotherapy plus ipilimumab. The source was peripheral blood, collected from a patient treated with radiotherapy plus ipilimumab. CDR3 DNA: TGTGCCAGCAGCTGGGGTTACAATGAGCAGTTCTTC. Translating gives CASSWGYNEQFF.